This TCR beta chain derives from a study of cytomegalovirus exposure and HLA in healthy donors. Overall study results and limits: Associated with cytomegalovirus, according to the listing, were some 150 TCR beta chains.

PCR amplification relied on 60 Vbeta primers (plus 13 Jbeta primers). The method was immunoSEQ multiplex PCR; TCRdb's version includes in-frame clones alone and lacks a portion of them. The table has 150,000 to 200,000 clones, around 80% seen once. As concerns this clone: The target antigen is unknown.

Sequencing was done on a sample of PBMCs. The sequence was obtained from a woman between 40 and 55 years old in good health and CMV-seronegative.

CDR3 protein: CASSQLKLAGNTGELFF. The CDR3 DNA reads as TGCGCCAGCAGCCAATTGAAGCTAGCGGGCAACACCGGGGAGCTGTTTTTT. This sequence joins TRBV4-3 and TRBJ2-2, with 8 bases identical to TRBD2. V lost 2 bases, J lost 2 bases, and 7 bases stayed unmatched. CDR1 and CDR2 from the germline V gene are LGHNA and YSLEER. The CDR3 is 17 residues long.